A selection of T cell receptor beta chains follows, all from one sample in a study of blood T cell repertoires in COVID-19. Clones were read by immunoSEQ multiplex PCR, and TCRdb kept only the in-frame ones, dropping some. The sample holds about 230,000 clones, around 88% seen once. The source material was PBMCs or T cells enriched from blood (not recorded which). These receptors came from a middle-aged woman with acute COVID-19. CDR3s include the opening cysteine and the closing phenylalanine or tryptophan. The order of the fields is clone size, V gene, D gene, J gene, CDR3 DNA, CDR3 protein. The D gene is left open where the match is weak. The size field is filled for only some rows; it gives once, few, many or a size class.

.	TRBV5-1	.	TRBJ1-2	TGCGCCAGCAGCTTTGGGACACCGGTGGTCTATGGCTACACCTTC	CASSFGTPVVYGYTF
.	TRBV19	TRBD1	TRBJ2-2	TGTGCCAGTAGTTCCTCACAGGGGTACCCCGGGGAGCTGTTTTTT	CASSSSQGYPGELFF
.	TRBV2	.	TRBJ2-3	TGTGCCAGTCGGGACTCCGGAGATACGCAGTATTTT	CASRDSGDTQYF
many	TRBV6-5	TRBD1	TRBJ1-1	TGTGCCAGCAGGGACAGGGCGGCGACTGAAGCTTTCTTT	CASRDRAATEAFF
.	TRBV7-2	.	TRBJ2-3	TGTGCCAGCAGCTTAATTCCGGGGATAGATACGCAGTATTTT	CASSLIPGIDTQYF
.	TRBV7-2	TRBD1	TRBJ1-4	TGTGCCAGCAGCTCCATGGGACAGGGGGGTGAAAAACTGTTTTTT	CASSSMGQGGEKLFF
.	TRBV5-1	TRBD1	TRBJ1-1	TGCGCCAGCAGTGGGGACAGGGGCACTGAAGCTTTCTTT	CASSGDRGTEAFF
.	TRBV30	.	TRBJ1-1	TGTGCCTGGAGTGTAGCAGGGATGAACACTGAAGCTTTCTTT	CAWSVAGMNTEAFF
few	TRBV19	TRBD1	TRBJ1-3	TGTGCCAGTAGTATGCGGACAGGGGGAGGCTCTGGAAACACCATATATTTT	CASSMRTGGGSGNTIYF
.	TRBV7-2	TRBD1	TRBJ1-6	TGTGCCAGCAGCTTAGGGAGACCGGGACAGGGCCAAAATTCACCCCTCCACTTT	CASSLGRPGQGQNSPLHF
.	TRBV6-5	.	TRBJ1-6	TGTGCCAGCAGGGAGGGCTCCTATAATTCACCCCTCCACTTT	CASREGSYNSPLHF
.	TRBV6-6	TRBD1	TRBJ1-2	TGTGCCAGCAGTTCTGGGGACAGGGGGAACTATGGCTACACCTTC	CASSSGDRGNYGYTF
.	TRBV5-8	.	TRBJ2-5	TGTGCCAGCAGCTTGGGGACAGCGTTCCAAGAGACCCAGTACTTC	CASSLGTAFQETQYF
.	TRBV2	.	TRBJ1-5	TGTGCCAGCAGTGCAGGGGAGGGACAGCCCCAGCATTTT	CASSAGEGQPQHF
few	TRBV30	TRBD2	TRBJ2-3	TGTGCCGGGGCTAGCGGGAACACAGATACGCAGTATTTT	CAGASGNTDTQYF
.	TRBV6-2/TRBV6-3	TRBD1	TRBJ1-2	TGTGCCAGCAGCCAGCACTCCCGGACCGACAGGGGCGGCGTTGGCTACACCTTC	CASSQHSRTDRGGVGYTF
.	TRBV19	TRBD1	TRBJ1-2	TGTGCCAGTAGTTCCGGACAGGTTCGGGGTGGCTACACCTTC	CASSSGQVRGGYTF
.	TRBV3-1/TRBV3-2	.	TRBJ2-1	TGTGCCAGCAGCCAAGGGCGCAGCGGTTACAATGAGCAGTTCTTC	CASSQGRSGYNEQFF
.	TRBV10-3	.	TRBJ2-2	TGTGCCATCAGTGCGGGGGGCCCGAACACCGGGGAGCTGTTTTTT	CAISAGGPNTGELFF
once	TRBV19	TRBD1	TRBJ2-2	TGTGCCAGTAGTAATTGGGACAGAAAGGAGAACACCGGGGAGCTGTTTTTT	CASSNWDRKENTGELFF
.	TRBV2	TRBD1	TRBJ2-5	TGTGCCAGCAGTGGACGGACAGGGGGAGAGACCCAGTACTTC	CASSGRTGGETQYF
.	TRBV4-3	TRBD1	TRBJ2-6	TGCGCCAGCAGCCGGTCCCTTGGGACAGGAGGCAGGCCTGGGGCCAACGTCCTGACTTTC	CASSRSLGTGGRPGANVLTF
.	TRBV18	TRBD1	TRBJ2-5	TGTGCCAGCTCACCCCTGACAGGGAAAGAGACCCAGTACTTC	CASSPLTGKETQYF
.	TRBV29-1	.	TRBJ1-2	TGCAGCGTTGCGACAGGAAGCTTCTATGGCTACACCTTC	CSVATGSFYGYTF
.	TRBV9	TRBD1	TRBJ1-6	TGTGCCAGCAGCGCTGGACAGGGCGGGAATTCACCCCTCCACTTT	CASSAGQGGNSPLHF
.	TRBV9	.	TRBJ1-5	TGTGCCAGCAGCGTAGAGGGGGAACCCAATCAGCCCCAGCATTTT	CASSVEGEPNQPQHF
.	TRBV3-1/TRBV3-2	TRBD1	TRBJ1-2	TGTGCCAGCAGCCCGGGACAGGGGGCTCGGGGCTACACCTTC	CASSPGQGARGYTF
.	TRBV5-5	.	TRBJ1-6	TGTGCCAGCATCAATCCACGGACAAAATCACCCCTCCACTTT	CASINPRTKSPLHF
.	TRBV5-1	.	TRBJ2-3	TGCGCCAGCAGCTTGCAGGACACAGATACGCAGTATTTT	CASSLQDTDTQYF
once	TRBV29-1	TRBD2	TRBJ2-5	TGCAGCTCGGCCGGCGGGAGGGCCGGGGAGACCCAGTACTTC	CSSAGGRAGETQYF
few	TRBV30	TRBD2	TRBJ2-2	TGTGCCAAGGCCCTAGCGGGGGTCGGGGAGCTGTTTTTT	CAKALAGVGELFF
.	TRBV9	.	TRBJ1-1	TGTGCCAGCAGGATCGGTCCCGGGAGGAACACTGAAGCTTTCTTT	CASRIGPGRNTEAFF
.	TRBV3-1/TRBV3-2	TRBD2	TRBJ2-3	TGTGCCAGCAGCCCGGGACTAGCGGGTAGTGATACGCAGTATTTT	CASSPGLAGSDTQYF
.	TRBV3-1/TRBV3-2	.	TRBJ1-2	TGTGCCAGCAGCCAAGTTGCCCGAGGAGGGTCGCGCGGCTACACCTTC	CASSQVARGGSRGYTF
once	TRBV12-3/TRBV12-4	.	TRBJ1-5	TGTGCCAGCACTTTCAGTAGCAATCAGCCCCAGCATTTT	CASTFSSNQPQHF
few	TRBV4-2	TRBD2	TRBJ2-5	TGTGCCAGCAGCCAAAGAGGCGGTAGCGGGGTAAAGGAGACCCAGTACTTC	CASSQRGGSGVKETQYF
.	TRBV30	.	TRBJ2-3	TGTGCCTGGAGTTTACTAGTCACAGATACGCAGTATTTT	CAWSLLVTDTQYF
.	TRBV7-2	.	TRBJ1-5	TGTGCCAGCAGCTTAGGGCCGACAGGTGGGAATCAGCCCCAGCATTTT	CASSLGPTGGNQPQHF
.	TRBV18	.	TRBJ1-2	TGTGCCAGCTCACCAGGAGGAGCTAACTATGGCTACACCTTC	CASSPGGANYGYTF
once	TRBV6-2/TRBV6-3	TRBD2	TRBJ2-2	TGTGCCAGCAGTTACCTCCTAGCGGGCGGGGAGCTGTTTTTT	CASSYLLAGGELFF
.	TRBV5-6	TRBD1	TRBJ2-3	TGTGCCAGCAGAACAGGGGGCCGAAATCAAATTACAGATACGCAGTATTTT	CASRTGGRNQITDTQYF
.	TRBV24-1	.	TRBJ2-1	TGTGCCACCAGTGATTTAGGGGACTCTACTTACAATGAGCAGTTCTTC	CATSDLGDSTYNEQFF
.	TRBV25-1	TRBD1	TRBJ1-1	TGTGCCAGCATCCCAGGGGGCAGGCACACTGAAGCTTTCTTT	CASIPGGRHTEAFF
.	TRBV9	TRBD1	TRBJ2-4	TGTGCCAGCAGCCCGGGCACGACAGGGAAATCCAAAAACATTCAGTACTTC	CASSPGTTGKSKNIQYF
.	TRBV29-1	.	TRBJ1-1	TGCAGCGCTCAAAGAGGCAGTGAAGCTTTCTTT	CSAQRGSEAFF